Listed here is a single TCR beta chain. Its antigen is not known. These data belong to a study of cytomegalovirus exposure and HLA in healthy donors. Study overall: The roughly 120 million unique TCR beta sequences, from 150 million to 200 million T cells, were found by an earlier analysis.

The PCR used 60 Vbeta and 13 Jbeta primers. Profiled with immunoSEQ multiplex PCR; TCRdb holds only in-frame clones, not every one. The table has 200,000 to 250,000 clones, almost 80% seen once. This CDR3 is built from 14 residues. The germline CDR1 and CDR2 sequences are MNHEY and SVGAGI. Trimming took 7 bases from V and 1 from J; bases not matched to a gene: 6. Whole-study results and caveats: CMV serostatus was the only recorded immune exposure for donors.

The rearrangement links TRBV6-5 to TRBJ1-1; 7 bases agree with TRBD1. The TCR was taken from a man aged 18 to 29 in good health and CMV-seronegative. Specimen: PBMCs. The CDR3 here is CASTARTGNTEAFF. The CDR3 DNA follows: TGTGCCAGCACCGCAAGGACAGGGAACACTGAAGCTTTCTTT.